The rows below give T cell receptor beta chains drawn from one sample of a study of T-cell reconstitution after alpha-beta-depleted transplantation in children. TCRdb redid the calling of the PCR reads with MiXCR, one entry per CDR3 protein. This table has approximately 630,000 distinct CDR3 sequences, roughly 13% appearing once. The sample in question was PBMCs, obtained before TCRalphabeta/CD19-depleted stem cell transplant. The receptors stem from a girl aged 2-9 years with congenital amegakaryocytic thrombocytopenia, due to receive a stem cell transplant. CDR3s include the opening cysteine and the closing phenylalanine or tryptophan. A D gene is named only where the DNA matches it firmly. Size tells how often a clone was seen (once, few, many) or the class of an expanded clone, and some rows leave it out.

v_gene,abundance,d_gene,j_gene,CDR3nt,CDR3aa
TRBV28,-,-,TRBJ2-1,TGTGCCACAACCACGGGGAATGAGCAGTTCTTC,CATTTGNEQFF
TRBV27,many,TRBD2,TRBJ2-7,TGTGCCAGCAGTCCATATGAGGCGGGAGGAGGATACGAGCAGTACTTC,CASSPYEAGGGYEQYF
TRBV29-1,many,-,TRBJ1-2,TGCAGCGTTGAAAGGGCGCTCTATGGCTACACCTTC,CSVERALYGYTF
TRBV20-1,few,-,TRBJ2-2,TGCAGTGCTAGGGCGGGGCGCACCGGGGAGCTGTTTTTT,CSARAGRTGELFF
TRBV5-4,many,-,TRBJ2-1,TGTGCCAGCAGCTTATGGCGGGATTACAATGAGCAGTTCTTC,CASSLWRDYNEQFF
TRBV5-1,-,TRBD2,TRBJ2-3,TGCGCCAGCAGCTTGGAGGCTAGCGGGAGTCTGGCGGTAACAGATACGCAGTATTTT,CASSLEASGSLAVTDTQYF
TRBV20-1,many,TRBD2,TRBJ2-1,TGCAGTGCCCTGAGTGCGGGAGGCTACAATGAGCAGTTCTTC,CSALSAGGYNEQFF
TRBV5-1,-,-,TRBJ1-1,TGCGCCAGCAGCTTGGAACAGTTGAACACTGAAGCTTTCTTT,CASSLEQLNTEAFF
TRBV10-2,few,-,TRBJ1-1,TGCGCCAGCAGTGACAGGTTCGACACTGAAGCTTTCTTT,CASSDRFDTEAFF
TRBV10-3,-,TRBD2,TRBJ2-7,TGTGCCATCAGTGAGGCGGGAGGGCCCGAGCAGTACTTC,CAISEAGGPEQYF
TRBV11-2,many,-,TRBJ1-3,TGTGCCAGCAGCTTATGGCCTGGAAACACCATATATTTT,CASSLWPGNTIYF
TRBV7-6,-,-,TRBJ2-7,TGTGCCAGCAGCTTAATAGAGTATCCGTCGCCAGAGCAGTACTTC,CASSLIEYPSPEQYF
TRBV10-3,few,TRBD1,TRBJ1-2,TGTGCCATCAGGACAGGGGGCTATGGCTACACCTTC,CAIRTGGYGYTF
TRBV20-1,-,-,TRBJ1-5,TGCAGTGCTAGGGGCCAGATTACGAAGGGCAATCAGCCCCAGCATTTT,CSARGQITKGNQPQHF
TRBV29-1,few,-,TRBJ2-1,TGCAGCGTCCTAGGGGACTCTACCTACAATGAGCAGTTCTTC,CSVLGDSTYNEQFF
TRBV4-1,few,TRBD2,TRBJ2-7,TGCGCCAGCAGCCCTGCGAGCGGGAGGGCCTACTACGAGCAGTACTTC,CASSPASGRAYYEQYF
TRBV5-1,-,-,TRBJ2-5,TGCGCCAGCAGCTTGGGGGACGGGGGATTTGCAGAGACCCAGCACTTC,CASSLGDGGFAETQHF
TRBV27,few,TRBD1,TRBJ2-3,TGTGCCAGCAGTACCCGACAGGGGGGGAAGACAGATACGCAGTATTTT,CASSTRQGGKTDTQYF
TRBV3-1,many,TRBD2,TRBJ2-3,TGTGCCAGCGCGGGAGTAAACACAGATACGCAGTATTTT,CASAGVNTDTQYF
TRBV29-1,many,TRBD2,TRBJ2-5,TGCAGCGCGACAAGCGGGGCTGCCCAAGAGACCCAGTACTTC,CSATSGAAQETQYF
TRBV20-1,many,-,TRBJ1-5,TGCAGTGCTAGATCACTGGGGAGCAATCAGCCCCAGCATTTT,CSARSLGSNQPQHF
TRBV5-1,few,-,TRBJ2-5,TGCGCCAGCGGATACCAAGAGACCCAGTACTTC,CASGYQETQYF
TRBV29-1,few,-,TRBJ2-1,TGCAGCGTTGATCTTGAAGGGGTCCGGTCCTACAATGAGCAGTTCTTC,CSVDLEGVRSYNEQFF
TRBV29-1,-,-,TRBJ1-1,TGCAGCGCCGGGGGGGGGCTGGGGCACACTGAAGCTTTCTTT,CSAGGGLGHTEAFF
TRBV6-5,-,TRBD2,TRBJ2-1,TGTGCCAGCAGTTATGTTGGACTAGCGGGAGCCGATGAGCAGTTCTTC,CASSYVGLAGADEQFF
TRBV4-1,few,-,TRBJ2-7,TGCGCCAGCAGCCAAGATATCAACTACGAGCAGTACTTC,CASSQDINYEQYF
TRBV12-3/TRBV12-4,-,-,TRBJ2-7,TGTGCCTCGAAAGGGTCTGGGGAGCAGTACTTC,CASKGSGEQYF
TRBV6-1,many,-,TRBJ1-1,TGTGCCAGCGGCTTGACGATTGACGGCACTGAAGCTTTCTTT,CASGLTIDGTEAFF
TRBV30,-,-,TRBJ2-7,TGTGCCTGGAGTAAGGGGCAGCTTCCCCACGAGCAGTACTTC,CAWSKGQLPHEQYF
TRBV12-3/TRBV12-4,many,-,TRBJ1-1,TGTGCCAGCAGTTTAGATATCCGGGAAACTGAAGCTTTCTTT,CASSLDIRETEAFF
TRBV5-1,many,TRBD2,TRBJ2-3,TGCGCCAGCAGCCTGAGGGCGGGAGGAAACACAGATACGCAGTATTTT,CASSLRAGGNTDTQYF
TRBV12-3/TRBV12-4,few,-,TRBJ1-5,TGTGCCAGCATCGGGGGGGGGCTCGGGCAGCAGCCCCAGCATTTT,CASIGGGLGQQPQHF
TRBV20-1,-,-,TRBJ2-5,TGCAGTGCTAGAGATCCGTCGAATAACCGGAGACTTACCCCTGTGGAGACCCAGTACTTC,CSARDPSNNRRLTPVETQYF
TRBV5-1,few,-,TRBJ2-1,TGCGCCAGCAGCTTGGAACCTCCAACGGTCGACTCCTACAATGAGCAGTTCTTC,CASSLEPPTVDSYNEQFF
TRBV29-1,few,TRBD2,TRBJ2-5,TGCAGCGTTGGCCCTAGCGGGAGCACTGAGACCCAGTACTTC,CSVGPSGSTETQYF
TRBV3-1,few,-,TRBJ2-5,TGTGCCAGCAGCCCAACGCGCAGCGAGACCCAGTACTTC,CASSPTRSETQYF
TRBV5-1,many,TRBD2,TRBJ2-1,TGCGCCAGCAGGCCTCTAGCGGGAAACGACAATGAGCAGTTCTTC,CASRPLAGNDNEQFF
TRBV20-1,-,TRBD1,TRBJ1-1,TGCAGTGCTAGCCCCGACAGGGGTACTGAAGCTTTCTTT,CSASPDRGTEAFF
TRBV18,many,-,TRBJ2-7,TGTGCCAGCTCACCAAGACAGAACTCCTACGAGCAGTACTTC,CASSPRQNSYEQYF
TRBV9,many,-,TRBJ2-6,TGTGCCAGCAGCGTAGTACGTAGCACGAGAGGCGACTCTGGGGCCAACGTCCTGACTTTC,CASSVVRSTRGDSGANVLTF
TRBV29-1,-,-,TRBJ2-6,TGCAGCGTTCTGAGGTCAGCCCAGTCTGGGGCCAACGTCCTGACTTTC,CSVLRSAQSGANVLTF
TRBV20-1,many,TRBD2,TRBJ2-2,TGCAGTGCTAGACCGGGACTAGCGGGATCATCCGGGGAGCTGTTTTTT,CSARPGLAGSSGELFF
TRBV12-3/TRBV12-4,many,-,TRBJ2-5,TGTGCCAGCAGTTTAAGAGTAGAGACCCAGTACTTC,CASSLRVETQYF
TRBV7-9,many,TRBD2,TRBJ2-7,TGTGCCAGCAGTTTCCCTATATCGGCTAGCGGGAGTCGCGAGCAGTACTTC,CASSFPISASGSREQYF
TRBV7-8,-,-,TRBJ1-4,TGTGCCAGCAGCTTAGTCCACGCAACTAATGAAAAACTGTTTTTT,CASSLVHATNEKLFF